Listed below are T cell receptor beta chains from one sample, sequenced in a study of glioma-infiltrating T cells after dendritic cell vaccination. Clones were sequenced by immunoSEQ multiplex PCR, and TCRdb holds only the in-frame ones, with some missing. The table lists approximately 64,000 clones, 82% of them singletons, with over 8.5% in the top ten. Sequencing used blood, obtained before dendritic cell vaccination. Receptors originate from a human donor with glioblastoma. The CDR3 runs from the conserved cysteine through the conserved F or W. A D gene is named only where the DNA matches it firmly. Not all rows give a size; the values are once, few, many and, for expanded clones, a class.

J gene: TRBJ2-3
D gene: TRBD2
clone size: .
V gene: TRBV9
CDR3 DNA: TGTGCCAGCAGCGTAGGGGCGGGGGGGCAAGGAGATACGCAGTATTTT
CDR3 protein: CASSVGAGGQGDTQYF

J gene: TRBJ2-7
D gene: TRBD1
clone size: .
V gene: TRBV2
CDR3 DNA: TGTGCCAGCTGTACAGGGGGGACATACGAGCAGTACTTC
CDR3 protein: CASCTGGTYEQYF

J gene: TRBJ1-1
D gene: .
clone size: .
V gene: TRBV28
CDR3 DNA: TGTGCCAGCAGTTTACCCCAGGGTCTGGGGGGCACTGAAGCTTTCTTT
CDR3 protein: CASSLPQGLGGTEAFF

J gene: TRBJ1-3
D gene: TRBD1
clone size: .
V gene: TRBV6-5
CDR3 DNA: TGTGCCAGCAGTACCCACAGGGGCTCTGGAAACACCATATATTTT
CDR3 protein: CASSTHRGSGNTIYF

J gene: TRBJ2-1
D gene: TRBD2
clone size: .
V gene: TRBV2
CDR3 DNA: TGTGCCAGCAGTGAATTGCGGGGGGGCGGGAATGAGCAGTTCTTC
CDR3 protein: CASSELRGGGNEQFF

J gene: TRBJ2-5
D gene: TRBD1
clone size: .
V gene: TRBV27
CDR3 DNA: TGTGCCAGCAGTTTAACAGGGGGCGCCCTACTGCGAGGGACCCAGTACTTC
CDR3 protein: CASSLTGGALLRGTQYF

J gene: TRBJ1-2
D gene: TRBD1
clone size: .
V gene: TRBV15
CDR3 DNA: TGTGCCACCAGCAGAGGAGGGACCGGGACAGGAAAGTACTATGGCTACACCTTC
CDR3 protein: CATSRGGTGTGKYYGYTF

J gene: TRBJ2-7
D gene: TRBD1
clone size: .
V gene: TRBV19
CDR3 DNA: TGTGCCAGTTCTTACCGGGACAGCACCTACGAGCAGTACTTC
CDR3 protein: CASSYRDSTYEQYF

J gene: TRBJ1-1
D gene: .
clone size: .
V gene: TRBV20-1
CDR3 DNA: TGCAGTGCCGGGCGGGGGCTCGGGTCTTTCTTT
CDR3 protein: CSAGRGLGSFF

J gene: TRBJ2-5
D gene: .
clone size: .
V gene: TRBV19
CDR3 DNA: TGTGCCAGTAGTACGTCCGGGAGAGAGACCCAGTACTTC
CDR3 protein: CASSTSGRETQYF

J gene: TRBJ2-5
D gene: TRBD2
clone size: .
V gene: TRBV19
CDR3 DNA: TGTGCCAGTAATGGGGGACCACAAGCGGGGGAGACCCAGTACTTC
CDR3 protein: CASNGGPQAGETQYF

J gene: TRBJ1-5
D gene: .
clone size: .
V gene: TRBV15
CDR3 DNA: TGTGCCACCAGCAGGCAACAGAGTGGGCAGCCCCAGCATTTT
CDR3 protein: CATSRQQSGQPQHF

J gene: TRBJ1-2
D gene: TRBD1
clone size: once
V gene: TRBV30
CDR3 DNA: TGTGCCTTCCGGGACAGAGCTAACTATGGCTACACCTTC
CDR3 protein: CAFRDRANYGYTF

J gene: TRBJ1-1
D gene: .
clone size: .
V gene: TRBV5-8
CDR3 DNA: TGTGCCAGCAGCTTGTTCAGGGTGGCTGAAGCTTTCTTT
CDR3 protein: CASSLFRVAEAFF

J gene: TRBJ2-1
D gene: TRBD2
clone size: few
V gene: TRBV19
CDR3 DNA: TGTGCCAGTAGTACCGTGGGGGCGGGGGGGCTAAGTGAGCAGTTCTTC
CDR3 protein: CASSTVGAGGLSEQFF

J gene: TRBJ2-2
D gene: TRBD1
clone size: .
V gene: TRBV27
CDR3 DNA: TGTGCCAGCATTAGTACAGGGGGCTCCACCGGGGAGCTGTTTTTT
CDR3 protein: CASISTGGSTGELFF

J gene: TRBJ1-5
D gene: TRBD1
clone size: .
V gene: TRBV28
CDR3 DNA: TGTGCCAGCAGGGACAGGGATTTTCAGCCCCAGCATTTT
CDR3 protein: CASRDRDFQPQHF

J gene: TRBJ2-1
D gene: .
clone size: .
V gene: TRBV4-1
CDR3 DNA: TGCGCCAGCAGCCCAACCCGAGCGAGATCGCGGGGTACACCTGAGCAGTTCTTC
CDR3 protein: CASSPTRARSRGTPEQFF

J gene: TRBJ1-3
D gene: .
clone size: .
V gene: TRBV11-2
CDR3 DNA: TGTGCCAGCAGCTTAGATTGGTCCTTAGTCGGCTCTGGAAACACCATATATTTT
CDR3 protein: CASSLDWSLVGSGNTIYF

J gene: TRBJ1-3
D gene: .
clone size: few
V gene: TRBV19
CDR3 DNA: TGTGCCAGTAAGGAGGGCGGCTCTGGAAACACCATATATTTT
CDR3 protein: CASKEGGSGNTIYF

J gene: TRBJ2-6
D gene: TRBD1
clone size: .
V gene: TRBV29-1
CDR3 DNA: TGCAGCGTTGAGCACAGGGGATCTGGGGCCAACGTCCTGACTTTC
CDR3 protein: CSVEHRGSGANVLTF

J gene: TRBJ2-5
D gene: TRBD2
clone size: .
V gene: TRBV30
CDR3 DNA: TGTGCCTGGAGGGAGGGACTAGCGGGCGTTTCCTACCAAGAGACCCAGTACTTC
CDR3 protein: CAWREGLAGVSYQETQYF

J gene: TRBJ1-1
D gene: TRBD1
clone size: .
V gene: TRBV7-9
CDR3 DNA: TGTGCCAGCAGCCCCCCTGGGACAGGGACGGGCACTGAAGCTTTCTTT
CDR3 protein: CASSPPGTGTGTEAFF

J gene: TRBJ2-1
D gene: TRBD2
clone size: .
V gene: TRBV5-1
CDR3 DNA: TGCGCCAGCAGCTGGGGGGGGTCCAATGAGCAGTTCTTC
CDR3 protein: CASSWGGSNEQFF

J gene: TRBJ1-4
D gene: TRBD1
clone size: few
V gene: TRBV28
CDR3 DNA: TGTGCCAGCAGAGCCCAGGGGGTTGCGAATGAAAAACTGTTTTTT
CDR3 protein: CASRAQGVANEKLFF

J gene: TRBJ2-4
D gene: .
clone size: .
V gene: TRBV2
CDR3 DNA: TGTGCCATCCGGGGGACCCTAGCCAAAAACATTCAGTACTTC
CDR3 protein: CAIRGTLAKNIQYF

J gene: TRBJ2-2
D gene: .
clone size: .
V gene: TRBV14
CDR3 DNA: TGTGCCAGCAGCCAGCTGCGTGGCGGGGAGCTGTTTTTT
CDR3 protein: CASSQLRGGELFF

J gene: TRBJ2-5
D gene: TRBD2
clone size: .
V gene: TRBV5-4
CDR3 DNA: TGTGCCAGCAGACGTAGCGGGGGTCCCCAAGAGACCCAGTACTTC
CDR3 protein: CASRRSGGPQETQYF

J gene: TRBJ1-2
D gene: .
clone size: .
V gene: TRBV11-2
CDR3 DNA: TGTGCCAGCAGCTTAGATAGGGATCAAGGGGGGGGCGCTGGGTATGGCTACACCTTC
CDR3 protein: CASSLDRDQGGGAGYGYTF

J gene: TRBJ2-7
D gene: .
clone size: .
V gene: TRBV5-4
CDR3 DNA: TGTGCCAGCAGCTTGGCCAGGGGCTCCCCTGGCGAGCAGTACTTC
CDR3 protein: CASSLARGSPGEQYF

J gene: TRBJ1-1
D gene: TRBD1
clone size: .
V gene: TRBV6-1
CDR3 DNA: TGTGCCAGCACCTGGGACAGGCTGAACACTGAAGCTTTCTTT
CDR3 protein: CASTWDRLNTEAFF

J gene: TRBJ2-7
D gene: TRBD1
clone size: .
V gene: TRBV13
CDR3 DNA: TGTGCCAGCAGTTCAGACAGGGTCCACGAGCAGTACTTC
CDR3 protein: CASSSDRVHEQYF

J gene: TRBJ1-2
D gene: .
clone size: .
V gene: TRBV11-2
CDR3 DNA: TGTGCCAGCAGCACCTTTAGGGGGGGTAACTATGGCTACACCTTC
CDR3 protein: CASSTFRGGNYGYTF

J gene: TRBJ2-7
D gene: TRBD2
clone size: .
V gene: TRBV5-1
CDR3 DNA: TGCGCCAGCAGCTTGAGCGGGGGGTCCGACTCCTACGAGCAGTACTTC
CDR3 protein: CASSLSGGSDSYEQYF

J gene: TRBJ2-5
D gene: TRBD1
clone size: .
V gene: TRBV6-1
CDR3 DNA: TGTGCCAGCAGAATACAGGGGGGAGAGACCCAGTACTTC
CDR3 protein: CASRIQGGETQYF

J gene: TRBJ1-1
D gene: TRBD1
clone size: .
V gene: TRBV7-8
CDR3 DNA: TGTGCCAGCAGCTCCTCCGGGACAGGGAACACTGAAGCTTTCTTT
CDR3 protein: CASSSSGTGNTEAFF

J gene: TRBJ2-5
D gene: TRBD2
clone size: few
V gene: TRBV29-1
CDR3 DNA: TGCAGCGTGGGTAGCGGGGGGTTTGGAGAGACCCAGTACTTC
CDR3 protein: CSVGSGGFGETQYF

J gene: TRBJ1-2
D gene: .
clone size: .
V gene: TRBV6-1
CDR3 DNA: TGTGCCAGCAGAGAAAGGGGTGGCTTTATCGGCTACACCTTC
CDR3 protein: CASRERGGFIGYTF

J gene: TRBJ2-2
D gene: TRBD1
clone size: .
V gene: TRBV19
CDR3 DNA: TGTGCCAGTAGTACGGCGGGACAGGGGGTGGCCGGGGAGCTGTTTTTT
CDR3 protein: CASSTAGQGVAGELFF

J gene: TRBJ1-5
D gene: TRBD1
clone size: .
V gene: TRBV27
CDR3 DNA: TGTGCCAGCCAAGGGACAGACCCTAATCAGCCCCAGCATTTT
CDR3 protein: CASQGTDPNQPQHF

J gene: TRBJ2-3
D gene: .
clone size: .
V gene: TRBV2
CDR3 DNA: TGTGCCACCCCGGGGTTGGGTAGTAGCACAGATACGCAGTATTTT
CDR3 protein: CATPGLGSSTDTQYF

J gene: TRBJ2-3
D gene: TRBD2
clone size: .
V gene: TRBV11-2
CDR3 DNA: TGTGCCAGCAGCTTAGGTTTATGGCGGGGGGACACAGATACGCAGTATTTT
CDR3 protein: CASSLGLWRGDTDTQYF

J gene: TRBJ1-2
D gene: TRBD1
clone size: .
V gene: TRBV27
CDR3 DNA: TGTGCCAGCAGTCCCTCGACAGGGAACTATGGCTACACCTTC
CDR3 protein: CASSPSTGNYGYTF

J gene: TRBJ2-1
D gene: TRBD1
clone size: few
V gene: TRBV5-1
CDR3 DNA: TGCGCCACCTCCGGGGACAGCTCCTACAATGAGCAGTTCTTC
CDR3 protein: CATSGDSSYNEQFF

J gene: TRBJ2-1
D gene: TRBD1
clone size: .
V gene: TRBV27
CDR3 DNA: TGTGCCAGCGGTCCGGGGACAGGGTACTCCAATGAGCAGTTCTTC
CDR3 protein: CASGPGTGYSNEQFF

J gene: TRBJ1-4
D gene: TRBD1
clone size: .
V gene: TRBV7-9
CDR3 DNA: TGTGCCAGCAGCCCACCCGGTGGCAGGGGGTATGAAAAACTGTTTTTT
CDR3 protein: CASSPPGGRGYEKLFF

J gene: TRBJ2-4
D gene: .
clone size: few
V gene: TRBV5-6
CDR3 DNA: TGTGCCAGCAGTTTGCCATCTATAACAGGGCTAGCCAAAAACATTCAGTACTTC
CDR3 protein: CASSLPSITGLAKNIQYF

J gene: TRBJ1-5
D gene: TRBD1
clone size: .
V gene: TRBV27
CDR3 DNA: TGTGCCAGCAGTTCCCACAGGGGAATTGGCAATCAGCCCCAGCATTTT
CDR3 protein: CASSSHRGIGNQPQHF

J gene: TRBJ1-2
D gene: .
clone size: .
V gene: TRBV29-1
CDR3 DNA: TGCAGCGCCAGAAAGCGGACCTACTATGGCTACACCTTC
CDR3 protein: CSARKRTYYGYTF

J gene: TRBJ1-2
D gene: .
clone size: .
V gene: TRBV30
CDR3 DNA: TGTGCCTGGAACGGAGAAACATGGGGGAGGAGGCCCTACACCTTC
CDR3 protein: CAWNGETWGRRPYTF

J gene: TRBJ2-1
D gene: .
clone size: .
V gene: TRBV5-1
CDR3 DNA: TGCGCCAGCAGACATGGCCGCGGGGGCAGGGGCAATGAGCAGTTCTTC
CDR3 protein: CASRHGRGGRGNEQFF